A selection of T cell receptor beta chains follows, all from one sample in a study of T cell responses to AZD1222 COVID-19 vaccine. Here immunoSEQ multiplex PCR was the method, and the copy in TCRdb shows in-frame clones only, minus some. The sample yields about 93,000 clones, roughly 91% seen once. The sample in question was peripheral blood, obtained on day 0 of MenACWY control vaccination. These receptor sequences come from an adult in good health. The CDR3 runs from the conserved cysteine through the conserved F or W. The D gene is left open where the match is weak. Only some rows state a clone size, as once, few, many or a class for expanded clones.

>NA|TRBD2|TRBJ2-1|TRBV5-4
TGTGCCAGCAGTGCGGCCCAGCGGGGGGACAATGAGCAGTTCTTC
CASSAAQRGDNEQFF
>NA|TRBD1|TRBJ2-7|TRBV19
TGTGCCAGTAGTGTCGGACAGGGCCTGAGTAGGTACGAGCAGTACTTC
CASSVGQGLSRYEQYF
>few|NA|TRBJ1-5|TRBV6-1
TGTGCCAGCAGTGACGAGATCTTAGGAGGTTACTACCCTCATCAGCCCCAGCATTTT
CASSDEILGGYYPHQPQHF
>NA|NA|TRBJ1-2|TRBV7-8
TGTGCCAGCAGCTTAAACTACCGAAAGGGAGTCGACTATGGCTACACCTTC
CASSLNYRKGVDYGYTF
>NA|NA|TRBJ2-7|TRBV5-1
TGCGCCAGCAGCTTGCTTCAGCCGGGCTCCTACGAGCAGTACTTC
CASSLLQPGSYEQYF
>NA|TRBD2|TRBJ2-1|TRBV7-8
TGTGCCAGCAGCTTAGGACTAGCGGGGACATCCCCAGTATACAATGAGCAGTTCTTC
CASSLGLAGTSPVYNEQFF
>NA|TRBD1|TRBJ1-5|TRBV7-2
TGTGCCAGCAGCCTTCCCGACAGGGGCCGGCCCCAGCATTTT
CASSLPDRGRPQHF
>NA|TRBD2|TRBJ2-1|TRBV30
TGTGCCTGCACGGGACTAGCGTACAATGAGCAGTTCTTC
CACTGLAYNEQFF
>NA|NA|TRBJ1-1|TRBV28
TGTGCCAGCATTCCCGGGGCGGGAGAGGCTTTCTTT
CASIPGAGEAFF
>NA|NA|TRBJ2-3|TRBV30
TGTGCCTGGAGTGTGGGTACAGATACGCAGTATTTT
CAWSVGTDTQYF
>NA|TRBD1|TRBJ1-3|TRBV9
TGTGCCAGCACTGCACAGGGGGCCTCTGGAAACACCATATATTTT
CASTAQGASGNTIYF
>NA|NA|TRBJ2-7|TRBV4-1
TGCGCCAGCAGCCCTTACTCCGGATACGAGCAGTACTTC
CASSPYSGYEQYF
>NA|TRBD1|TRBJ2-7|TRBV5-1
TGCGCCAGCAGCCTAGGACAGGGGAGGAACGAGCAGTACTTC
CASSLGQGRNEQYF
>NA|NA|TRBJ1-5|TRBV28
TGTGCCAGCAAAGTTGGCAGGGGCCAGCCCCAGCATTTT
CASKVGRGQPQHF
>NA|NA|TRBJ1-5|TRBV3-1/TRBV3-2
TGTGCCAGCAGCCAAGATTCCGTATATCAGCCCCAGCATTTT
CASSQDSVYQPQHF
>NA|NA|TRBJ1-3|TRBV27
TGTGCCAGCTCGCCCACGACAACTGGAAACACCATATATTTT
CASSPTTTGNTIYF
>NA|NA|TRBJ1-2|TRBV7-8
TGTGCCAGCAGCGCTGAGGGGAGGGTAGGCTATGGCTACACCTTC
CASSAEGRVGYGYTF
>NA|TRBD2|TRBJ2-1|TRBV19
TGTGCCAGTAGTCCGATAGCGGGGGGCTTCTACAATGAGCAGTTCTTC
CASSPIAGGFYNEQFF
>NA|NA|TRBJ1-1|TRBV3-1/TRBV3-2
TGTGCCAGCAGCCAAACTCTCGTGATTTGGACTGAAGCTTTCTTT
CASSQTLVIWTEAFF
>NA|NA|TRBJ1-1|TRBV2
TGTGCCAGCAGTGTCTTCGAGAGGGGCACTGAAGCTTTCTTT
CASSVFERGTEAFF
>NA|NA|TRBJ1-2|TRBV5-6
TGTGCCAGCAGCTTGGAGTTGGCGCGTGGCTACACCTTC
CASSLELARGYTF
>NA|TRBD2|TRBJ2-1|TRBV5-4
TGTGCCAGCAGCCCGGGACTAGCGGAAAACAATGAGCAGTTCTTC
CASSPGLAENNEQFF
>NA|NA|TRBJ1-4|TRBV28
TGTGCCAGCAGTTTATTAACCCTTAATGAAAAACTGTTTTTT
CASSLLTLNEKLFF
>once|NA|TRBJ2-5|TRBV7-2
TGTGCCAGCAGCTTAGCGCTGGGGGAAGAGACCCAGTACTTC
CASSLALGEETQYF
>few|NA|TRBJ2-2|TRBV11-3
TGTGCCAGCAGCTTAGCAGGGCCCACCGGGGAGCTGTTTTTT
CASSLAGPTGELFF
>NA|NA|TRBJ2-3|TRBV6-5
TGTGCCAGCAGTTTCAGCGGGACAGATACGCAGTATTTT
CASSFSGTDTQYF
>NA|NA|TRBJ2-2|TRBV7-8
TGTGCCAGCAGTATCCTATCACGGGACACCGGGGAGCTGTTTTTT
CASSILSRDTGELFF
>few|NA|TRBJ1-4|TRBV6-5
TGTGCCCCGGGGGGCCCCTCCTTGTTTTTT
CAPGGPSLFF
>NA|NA|TRBJ1-1|TRBV5-1
TGCGCCAGCAGCTGGGGACGGAGGAACACTGAAGCTTTCTTT
CASSWGRRNTEAFF
>NA|NA|TRBJ1-1|TRBV18
TGTGCCAGCTCACCTACAGGGAGCGGGAACACTGAAGCTTTCTTT
CASSPTGSGNTEAFF
>NA|TRBD1|TRBJ2-3|TRBV7-9
TGTGCCAGCAGCTTTCTCAGGGGCGGACAGGGAAACACAGATACGCAGTATTTT
CASSFLRGGQGNTDTQYF
>NA|NA|TRBJ1-2|TRBV4-1
TGCGCCAGCAGCCAAGATTCCCAGCTCTATGGCTACACCTTC
CASSQDSQLYGYTF
>NA|TRBD1|TRBJ1-4|TRBV30
TGTGCCTGGAGTCCAGGGGGGCGTGAAAAACTGTTTTTT
CAWSPGGREKLFF
>NA|NA|TRBJ1-1|TRBV30
TGTGCCTGGGCCAGACGAGGTGAAGCTTTCTTT
CAWARRGEAFF
>NA|NA|TRBJ2-7|TRBV15
TGTGCCACCAGCAGGGACAGCTACGAGCAGTACTTC
CATSRDSYEQYF